This note documents a single T cell receptor (beta chain) sequence. The sample belongs to a study of radiotherapy plus CTLA-4 blockade in lung cancer. From germline, CDR1 is MNHNS and CDR2 SASEGT. There are 15 residues in the CDR3. V lost 11 bases, J lost 2 bases, and 19 bases lay in between. TCRdb keeps only in-frame clones here, not all; method: immunoSEQ multiplex PCR. The table lists about 39,000 clones, 75% to 85% of them singletons, with 23% in the top ten. The J gene is TRBJ1-5, the V gene TRBV6-1; D is perhaps TRBD1 (5 bases). The sequenced sample was peripheral blood, obtained from a patient treated with radiotherapy plus ipilimumab. This clonotype was obtained from a human donor with non-small cell lung cancer that progressed on radiotherapy plus ipilimumab. The CDR3 region has the DNA TGTGCCTGCCGGGGGGTCTCAACGGGCAATCAGCCCCAGCATTTT. As protein: CACRGVSTGNQPQHF.